This TCR beta chain was recorded in a study of beta chain features in type 1 diabetes. The CDR3 is made up of 11 amino acids. Germline-derived CDR1 and CDR2 are MDHEN and SYDVKM. With regard to this clone: Antigen specificity is unknown.

Around 0.12 L of blood, on average, came from one heparinised draw per donor. Via CD45RO/CCR7/CD25/CD127/CD95/CD27, cells of the CD4+ naive, central memory, regulatory and stem cell-like memory subsets were sorted. The whole isolated RNA underwent reverse transcription, so sequencing captured expressed TCRB transcripts. The table came from immunoSEQ multiplex PCR; TCRdb's copy has only in-frame clones and leaves some out. The profile shows 450,000 to 550,000 clones, about 30% of them singletons. Study conclusions and caveats: Healthy donors had naive, central memory and Treg TCRB repertoires that appeared less similar than those seen among patients.

Material for sequencing was naive CD4+ T cells from blood. This sequence joins TRBV28 and TRBJ2-5, with D unresolved. The TCR comes from a young man in good health. The CDR3 DNA reads TGTGCAACTTCCTTCCAAGAGACCCAGTACTTC. It specifies CATSFQETQYF.